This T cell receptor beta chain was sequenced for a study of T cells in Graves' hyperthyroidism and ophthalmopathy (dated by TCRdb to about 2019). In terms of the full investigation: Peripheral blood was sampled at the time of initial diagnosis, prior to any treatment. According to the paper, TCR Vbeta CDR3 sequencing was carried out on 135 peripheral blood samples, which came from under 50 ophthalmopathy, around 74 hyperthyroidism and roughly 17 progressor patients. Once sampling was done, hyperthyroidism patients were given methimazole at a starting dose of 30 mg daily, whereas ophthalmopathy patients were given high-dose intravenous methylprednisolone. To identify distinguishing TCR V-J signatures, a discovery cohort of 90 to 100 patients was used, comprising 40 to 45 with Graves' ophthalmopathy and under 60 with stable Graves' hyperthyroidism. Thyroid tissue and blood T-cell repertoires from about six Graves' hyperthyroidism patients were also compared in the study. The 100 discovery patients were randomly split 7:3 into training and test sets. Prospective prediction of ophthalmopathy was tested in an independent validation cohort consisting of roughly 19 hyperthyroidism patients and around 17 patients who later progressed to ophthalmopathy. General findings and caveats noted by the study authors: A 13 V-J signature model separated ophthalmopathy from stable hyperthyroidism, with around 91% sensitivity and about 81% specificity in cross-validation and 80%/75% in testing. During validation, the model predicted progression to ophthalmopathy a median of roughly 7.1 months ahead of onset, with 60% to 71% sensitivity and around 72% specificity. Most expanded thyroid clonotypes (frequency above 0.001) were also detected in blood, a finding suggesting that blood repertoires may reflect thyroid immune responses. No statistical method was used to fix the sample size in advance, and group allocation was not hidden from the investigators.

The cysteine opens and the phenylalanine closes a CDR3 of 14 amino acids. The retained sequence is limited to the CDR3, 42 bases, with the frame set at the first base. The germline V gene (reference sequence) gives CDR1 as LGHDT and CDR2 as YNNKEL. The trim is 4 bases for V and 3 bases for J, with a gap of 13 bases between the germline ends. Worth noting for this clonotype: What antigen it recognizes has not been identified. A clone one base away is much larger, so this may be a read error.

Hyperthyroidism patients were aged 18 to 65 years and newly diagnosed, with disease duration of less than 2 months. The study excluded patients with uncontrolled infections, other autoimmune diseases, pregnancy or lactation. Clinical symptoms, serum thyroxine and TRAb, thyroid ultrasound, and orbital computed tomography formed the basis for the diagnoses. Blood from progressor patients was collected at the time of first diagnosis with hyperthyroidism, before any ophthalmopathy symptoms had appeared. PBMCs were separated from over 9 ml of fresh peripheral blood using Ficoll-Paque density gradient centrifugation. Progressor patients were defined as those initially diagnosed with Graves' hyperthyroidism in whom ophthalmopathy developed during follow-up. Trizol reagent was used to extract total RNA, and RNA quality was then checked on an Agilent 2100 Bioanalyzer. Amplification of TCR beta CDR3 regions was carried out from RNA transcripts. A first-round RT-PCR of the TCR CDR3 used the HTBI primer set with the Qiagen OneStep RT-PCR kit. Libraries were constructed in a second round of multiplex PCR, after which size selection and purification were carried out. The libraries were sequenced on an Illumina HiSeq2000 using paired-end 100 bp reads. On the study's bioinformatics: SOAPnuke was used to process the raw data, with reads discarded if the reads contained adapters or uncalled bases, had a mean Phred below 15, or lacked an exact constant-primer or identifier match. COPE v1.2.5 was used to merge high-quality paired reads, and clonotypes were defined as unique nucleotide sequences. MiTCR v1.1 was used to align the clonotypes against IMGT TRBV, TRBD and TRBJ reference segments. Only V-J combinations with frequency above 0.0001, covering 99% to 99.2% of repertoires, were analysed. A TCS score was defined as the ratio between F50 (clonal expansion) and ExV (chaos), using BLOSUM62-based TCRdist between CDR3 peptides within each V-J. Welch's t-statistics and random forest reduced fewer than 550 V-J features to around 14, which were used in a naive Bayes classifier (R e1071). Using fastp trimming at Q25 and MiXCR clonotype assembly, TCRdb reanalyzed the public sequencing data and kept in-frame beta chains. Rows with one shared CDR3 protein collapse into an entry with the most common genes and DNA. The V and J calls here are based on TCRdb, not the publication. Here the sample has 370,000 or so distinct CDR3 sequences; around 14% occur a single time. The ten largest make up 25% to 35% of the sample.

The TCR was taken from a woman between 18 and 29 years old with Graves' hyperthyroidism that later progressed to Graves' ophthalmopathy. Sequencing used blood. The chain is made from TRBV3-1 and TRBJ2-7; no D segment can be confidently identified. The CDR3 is CASSRGKSFYEQYF. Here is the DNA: TGTGCCAGCAGCCGAGGAAAGAGCTTCTACGAGCAGTACTTC.